The 11 T cell receptor beta chains in this list originate from one sample, sequenced in a study of blood T cell repertoires in COVID-19. Libraries were prepared by immunoSEQ multiplex PCR; TCRdb keeps only in-frame clonotypes and omits some of them. The sample records fewer than 150,000 clones, under 85% being singletons. Sequencing was carried out using PBMCs or T cells enriched from blood (not recorded which). These receptors all come from a man aged 30-40 years who had recovered from COVID-19.

The gene calls are TRBV19 and TRBJ2-7; D unresolved. The CDR3 consists of 15 residues. Germline CDR1 LNHDA, CDR2 SQIVND (reference sequence). The ends were cut back, 0 bases at V and 6 bases at J, with 15 bases in the middle. The CDR3 protein is CASSIDQSVAGEQYF. The CDR3 DNA is TGTGCCAGTAGTATAGATCAAAGCGTCGCTGGCGAGCAGTACTTC.

V usage is TRBV2 and J usage is TRBJ2-7; D is possibly TRBD2 (6 bases). Trimming left V 9 bases short and J 3 bases short, with 12 bases between. This CDR3 comprises 12 residues. Per germline, CDR1 SNHLY and CDR2 FYNNEI. CDR3 sequence reads: CASETSRYEQYF. CDR3 DNA: TGTGCCAGTGAAACTAGCCGCTACGAGCAGTACTTC.

V is TRBV10-2 and J is TRBJ2-7; the D gene is possibly TRBD2 (6 bases). The CDR3 extends over 13 amino acids. The V gene lost 6 bases and the J gene lost 3 bases, with 12 bases spanning the gap. The germline gives CDR1 WSHSY, CDR2 SAAADI. The CDR3 bases are TGCGCCAGCAGGCCTAGCGAAGGCTACGAGCAGTACTTC. The encoded protein is CASRPSEGYEQYF.

This sequence joins TRBV12-5 and TRBJ1-5; 7 bases line up with TRBD1. Germline V gene sequence: CDR1 LGHNT, CDR2 FRNRAP. V dropped 6 bases and J dropped 5; count of bases not matched to a gene: 7. The CDR3 loop spans 14 amino acids. The CDR3 nucleotides are TGTGCTAGTGGGTCTGACAGGGATTATCAGCCCCAGCATTTT. Amino acids: CASGSDRDYQPQHF.

The gene calls are TRBV9 and TRBJ2-5, with 9 bases aligning to TRBD1. V lost 3 bases to trimming and J lost 6 bases; unmatched junction nucleotides: 6. The length of the CDR3 is 14 residues. Germline V gives CDR1 SGDLS, CDR2 YYNGEE. Written as DNA, the CDR3 is TGTGCCAGCAGCGAAGAACAGGGGGCGAAGACCCAGTACTTC. This gives the protein CASSEEQGAKTQYF.

The table lists this clone with a few counts. The chain's CDR3 is CASSIRGGQHTDTQYF. Here the CDR3 DNA reads TGTGCCAGTAGTATAAGAGGGGGACAACACACAGATACGCAGTATTTT. The chain employs TRBV19 and TRBJ2-3; D is perhaps TRBD1 (6 bases). Germline lookup yields CDR1 LNHDA and CDR2 SQIVND (reference sequence). The CDR3 is 16 amino acids. Trimming took off 2 bases at V and 2 bases at J, with 14 bases between the two ends.

The genes are TRBV4-1 and TRBJ2-1; unclear D gene. CDR3 size: 16 residues. CDR1 is MGHRA and CDR2 is YSYEKL in the germline V gene. Trimming stripped 2 bases from V and 7 bases from J, with 18 bases between. This chain's CDR3 is CASSQSLNYPGNEQFF. Written as DNA, the CDR3 is TGCGCCAGCAGCCAATCTTTAAATTATCCCGGGAATGAGCAGTTCTTC.

The chain combines TRBV7-2 with TRBJ2-1; 8 bases are shared with TRBD1. V shed 4 bases and J 3 bases; nucleotides not matched to a gene: 5. CDR1 SGHTA and CDR2 FQGNSA come from the germline V gene. The CDR3 runs to 15 residues. The CDR3 DNA reads as TGTGCCAGCAGCTATTGGACAGGGAACTACAATGAGCAGTTCTTC. It codes for CASSYWTGNYNEQFF.

V and J are TRBV15 and TRBJ2-3; tentatively, D is TRBD2 (6 bases). V was clipped by 4 bases and J by 2 bases, with 16 bases between them. Germline V lookup: CDR1 LNHNV, CDR2 YYDKDF (reference sequence). The CDR3 length is 16 residues. The CDR3 loop is CATSTAWDSLTDTQYF. The CDR3 region has the DNA TGTGCCACCAGCACAGCTTGGGACTCCCTCACAGATACGCAGTATTTT.

This clone was detected once. The chain employs TRBV9 and TRBJ1-4; 7 nucleotides agree with TRBD1. The CDR3 covers 15 residues. Looked up from germline, CDR1 is SGDLS and CDR2 is YYNGEE. Trimming at V came to 5 bases and at J to 5 bases, leaving 9 bases not matched to a gene. CDR3 DNA sequence: TGTGCCAGCAGTTTGTGGGACAGTGGAAATGAAAAACTGTTTTTT. Translating it yields CASSLWDSGNEKLFF.

The chain employs TRBV11-2 and TRBJ2-1; D not resolved. Trimming removed 5 bases from V and 6 bases from J, with 11 bases in between. This CDR3 has 13 residues. In germline, CDR1 is SGHAT, CDR2 FQNNGV. CDR3 amino acids: CASSLGPGNEQFF. The CDR3 coding sequence is TGTGCCAGCAGCCTAGGCCCAGGCAATGAGCAGTTCTTC. The whole variable domain, filled in from reference TRBV11-2 and TRBJ2-1, reads EAGVAQSPRYKIIEKRQSVAFWCNPISGHATLYWYQQILGQGPKLLIQFQNNGVVDDSQLPKDRFSAERLKGVDSTLKIQPAKLEDSAVYLCASSLGPGNEQFFGPGTRLTVL.